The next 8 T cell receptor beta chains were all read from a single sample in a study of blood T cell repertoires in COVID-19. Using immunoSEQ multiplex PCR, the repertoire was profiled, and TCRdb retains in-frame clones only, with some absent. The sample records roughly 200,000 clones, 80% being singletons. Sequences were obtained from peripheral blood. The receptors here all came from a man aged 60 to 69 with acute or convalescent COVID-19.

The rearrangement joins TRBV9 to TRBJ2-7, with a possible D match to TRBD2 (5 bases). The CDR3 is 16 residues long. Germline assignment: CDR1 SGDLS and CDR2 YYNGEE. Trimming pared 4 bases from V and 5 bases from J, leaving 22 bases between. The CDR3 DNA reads TGTGCCAGCAGCCCACAAACCGGGGAAGAACTGGACGAGCAGTACTTC. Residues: CASSPQTGEELDEQYF.

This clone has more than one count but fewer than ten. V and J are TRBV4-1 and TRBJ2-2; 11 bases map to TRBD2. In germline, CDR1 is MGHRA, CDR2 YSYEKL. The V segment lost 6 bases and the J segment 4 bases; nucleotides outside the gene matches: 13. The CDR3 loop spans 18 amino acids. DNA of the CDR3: TGCGCCAGCAGGCAGGAAATAGCGGGGGGGCCGGGCACCGGGGAGCTGTTTTTT. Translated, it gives CASRQEIAGGPGTGELFF.

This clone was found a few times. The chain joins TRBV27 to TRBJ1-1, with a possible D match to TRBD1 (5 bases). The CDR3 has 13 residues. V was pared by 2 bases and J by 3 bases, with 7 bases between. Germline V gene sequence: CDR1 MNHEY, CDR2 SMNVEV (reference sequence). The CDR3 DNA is TGTGCCAGCAGTTTAAGCAGGGACACTGAAGCTTTCTTT. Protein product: CASSLSRDTEAFF.

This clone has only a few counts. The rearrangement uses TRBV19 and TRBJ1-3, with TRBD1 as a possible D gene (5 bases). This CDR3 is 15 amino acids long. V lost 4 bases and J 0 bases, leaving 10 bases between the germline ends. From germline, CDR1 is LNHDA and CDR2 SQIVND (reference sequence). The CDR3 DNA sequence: TGTGCCAGTAGTAGGGGGGTCCTCTCTGGAAACACCATATATTTT. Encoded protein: CASSRGVLSGNTIYF.

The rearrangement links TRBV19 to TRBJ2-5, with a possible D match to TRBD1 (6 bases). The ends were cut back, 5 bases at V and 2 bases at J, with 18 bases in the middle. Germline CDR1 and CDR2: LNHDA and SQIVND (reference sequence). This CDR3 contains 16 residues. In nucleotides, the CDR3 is TGTGCCAGTAGTTACGTACCCGGGACATTTCAAGAGACCCAGTACTTC. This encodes CASSYVPGTFQETQYF.

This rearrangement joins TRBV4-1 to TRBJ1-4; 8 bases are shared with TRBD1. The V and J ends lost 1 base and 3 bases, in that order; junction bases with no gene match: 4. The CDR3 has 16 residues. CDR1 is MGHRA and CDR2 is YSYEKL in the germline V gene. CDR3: CASSQGPTGANEKLFF. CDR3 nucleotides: TGCGCCAGCAGCCAAGGTCCGACAGGGGCTAATGAAAAACTGTTTTTT.

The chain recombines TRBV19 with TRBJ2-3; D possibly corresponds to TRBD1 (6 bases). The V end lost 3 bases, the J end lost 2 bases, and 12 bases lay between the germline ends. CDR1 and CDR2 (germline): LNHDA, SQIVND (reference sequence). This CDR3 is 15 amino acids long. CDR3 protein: CASSIVGQITDTQYF. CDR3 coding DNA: TGTGCCAGTAGTATCGTCGGACAGATCACAGATACGCAGTATTTT.

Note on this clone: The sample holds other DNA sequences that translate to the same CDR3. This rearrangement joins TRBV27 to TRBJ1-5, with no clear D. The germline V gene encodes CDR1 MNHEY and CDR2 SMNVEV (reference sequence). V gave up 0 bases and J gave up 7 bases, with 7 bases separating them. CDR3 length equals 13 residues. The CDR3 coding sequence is TGTGCCAGCAGTTTATCCGGGGTCCAGCCCCAGCATTTT. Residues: CASSLSGVQPQHF.